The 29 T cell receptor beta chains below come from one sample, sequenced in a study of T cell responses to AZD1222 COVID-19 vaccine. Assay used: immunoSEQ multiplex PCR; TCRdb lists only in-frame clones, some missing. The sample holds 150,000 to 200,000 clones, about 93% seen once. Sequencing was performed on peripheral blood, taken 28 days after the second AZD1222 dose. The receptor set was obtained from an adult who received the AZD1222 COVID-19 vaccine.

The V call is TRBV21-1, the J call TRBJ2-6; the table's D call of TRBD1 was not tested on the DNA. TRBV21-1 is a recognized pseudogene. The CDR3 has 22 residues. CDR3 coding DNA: TGTGCCAGCAGCCCGCAAGGATACAGGGGATATAGTGGAAACTCTGGGGCCAACGTCCTGACTTTC. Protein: CASSPQGYRGYSGNSGANVLTF.

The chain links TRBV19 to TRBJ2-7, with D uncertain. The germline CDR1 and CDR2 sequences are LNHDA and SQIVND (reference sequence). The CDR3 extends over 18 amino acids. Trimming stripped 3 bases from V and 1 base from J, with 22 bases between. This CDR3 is CASSIQGSAPGQSYEQYF. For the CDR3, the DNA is TGTGCCAGTAGTATTCAAGGATCAGCACCAGGCCAGTCCTACGAGCAGTACTTC.

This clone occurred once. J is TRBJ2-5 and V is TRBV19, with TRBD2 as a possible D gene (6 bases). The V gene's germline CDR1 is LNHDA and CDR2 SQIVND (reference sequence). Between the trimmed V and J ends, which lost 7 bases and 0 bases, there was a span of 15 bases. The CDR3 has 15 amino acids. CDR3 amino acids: CASTSSGTYQETQYF. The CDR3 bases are TGTGCCAGTACGAGTTCCGGGACTTACCAAGAGACCCAGTACTTC.

CDR3 DNA sequence: TGTGCCAGTACTGGACTAGCGGGCACCGGGGAGCTGTTTTTT. Amino acid sequence: CASTGLAGTGELFF. J is TRBJ2-2 and V is TRBV9; 11 bases map to TRBD2. The V gene end was trimmed by 8 bases and the J gene end by 4 bases; junction bases not matched to a gene: 4. Germline CDR1 SGDLS, CDR2 YYNGEE. The CDR3 contains 14 residues.

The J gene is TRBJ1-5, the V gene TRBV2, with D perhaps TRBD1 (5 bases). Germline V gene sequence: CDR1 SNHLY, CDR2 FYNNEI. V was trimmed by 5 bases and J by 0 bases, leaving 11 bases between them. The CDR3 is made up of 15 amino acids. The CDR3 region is CASSPDSYSNQPQHF. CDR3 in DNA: TGTGCCAGCAGTCCCGACAGTTATAGCAATCAGCCCCAGCATTTT.

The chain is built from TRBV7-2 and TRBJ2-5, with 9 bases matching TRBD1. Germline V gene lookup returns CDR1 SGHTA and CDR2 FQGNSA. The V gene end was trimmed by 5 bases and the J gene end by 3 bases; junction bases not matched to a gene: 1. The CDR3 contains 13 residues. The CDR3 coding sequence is TGTGCCAGCAGCCGGGACAGGGAAGAGACCCAGTACTTC. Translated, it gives CASSRDREETQYF.

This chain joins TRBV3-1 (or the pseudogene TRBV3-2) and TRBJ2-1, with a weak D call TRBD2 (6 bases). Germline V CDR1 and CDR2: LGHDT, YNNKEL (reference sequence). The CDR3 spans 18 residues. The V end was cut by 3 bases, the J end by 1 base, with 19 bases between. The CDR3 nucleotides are TGTGCCAGCAGCCACCCCGGCGGGGCTCCCCTATCCTACAATGAGCAGTTCTTC. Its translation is CASSHPGGAPLSYNEQFF.

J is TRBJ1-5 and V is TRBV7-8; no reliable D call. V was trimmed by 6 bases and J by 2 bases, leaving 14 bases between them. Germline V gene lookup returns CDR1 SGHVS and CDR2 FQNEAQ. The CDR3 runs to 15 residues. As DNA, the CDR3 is TGTGCCAGCAGGTCATTGGAGGGCGGCAATCAGCCCCAGCATTTT. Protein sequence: CASRSLEGGNQPQHF.

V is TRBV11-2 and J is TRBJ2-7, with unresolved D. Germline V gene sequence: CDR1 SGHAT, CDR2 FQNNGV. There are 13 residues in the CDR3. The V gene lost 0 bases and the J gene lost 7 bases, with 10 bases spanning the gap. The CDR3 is CASSLESAGEQYF. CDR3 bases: TGTGCCAGCAGCTTAGAATCGGCTGGAGAGCAGTACTTC.

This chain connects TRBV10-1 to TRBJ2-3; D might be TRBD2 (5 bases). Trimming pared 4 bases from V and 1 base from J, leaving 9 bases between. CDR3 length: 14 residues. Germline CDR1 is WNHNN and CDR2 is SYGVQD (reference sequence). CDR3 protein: CASSGTLRTDTQYF. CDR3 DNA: TGCGCCAGCAGTGGGACTCTTCGCACAGATACGCAGTATTTT.

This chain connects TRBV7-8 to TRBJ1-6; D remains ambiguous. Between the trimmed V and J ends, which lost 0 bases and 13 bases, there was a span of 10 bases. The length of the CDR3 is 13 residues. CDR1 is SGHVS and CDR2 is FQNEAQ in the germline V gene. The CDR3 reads CASSLAEEGPLHF. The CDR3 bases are TGTGCCAGCAGCTTAGCGGAGGAGGGTCCCCTCCACTTT.

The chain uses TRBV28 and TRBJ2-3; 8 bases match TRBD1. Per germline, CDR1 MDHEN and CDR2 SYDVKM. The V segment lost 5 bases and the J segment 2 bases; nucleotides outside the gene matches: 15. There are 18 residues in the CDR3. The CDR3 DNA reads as TGTGCCAGCAGTCCCCCCTGGTGGGACAGGTCGTTCACAGATACGCAGTATTTT. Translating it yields CASSPPWWDRSFTDTQYF.

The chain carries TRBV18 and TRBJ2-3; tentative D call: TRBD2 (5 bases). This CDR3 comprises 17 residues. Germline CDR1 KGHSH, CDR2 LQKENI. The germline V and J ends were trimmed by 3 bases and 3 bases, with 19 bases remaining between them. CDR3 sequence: CASSPTSTRSPTDTQYF. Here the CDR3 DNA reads TGTGCCAGCTCACCTACCTCCACTAGGTCTCCAACAGATACGCAGTATTTT.

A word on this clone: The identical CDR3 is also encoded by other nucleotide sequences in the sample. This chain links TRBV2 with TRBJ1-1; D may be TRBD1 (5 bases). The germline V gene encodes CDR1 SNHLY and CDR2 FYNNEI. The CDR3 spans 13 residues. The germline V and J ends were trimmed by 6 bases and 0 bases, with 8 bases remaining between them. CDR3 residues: CASRGRMNTEAFF. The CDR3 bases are TGTGCCAGCAGGGGACGGATGAACACTGAAGCTTTCTTT.

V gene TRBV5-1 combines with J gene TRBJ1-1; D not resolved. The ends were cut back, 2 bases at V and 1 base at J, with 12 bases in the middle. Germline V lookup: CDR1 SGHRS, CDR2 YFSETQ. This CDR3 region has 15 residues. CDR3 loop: CASSLNAGTNTEAFF. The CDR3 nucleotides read TGCGCCAGCAGCTTAAACGCAGGAACGAACACTGAAGCTTTCTTT.

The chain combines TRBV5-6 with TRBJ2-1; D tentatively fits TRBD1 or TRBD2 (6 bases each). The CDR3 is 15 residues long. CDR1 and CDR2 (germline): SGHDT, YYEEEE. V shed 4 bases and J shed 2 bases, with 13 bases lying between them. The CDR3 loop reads CASSPGALAYNEQFF. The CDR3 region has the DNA TGTGCCAGCAGCCCGGGGGCTCTTGCCTACAATGAGCAGTTCTTC. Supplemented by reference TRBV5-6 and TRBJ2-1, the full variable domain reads DAGVTQSPTHLIKTRGQQVTLRCSPKSGHDTVSWYQQALGQGPQFIFQYYEEEERQRGNFPDRFSGHQFPNYSSELNVNALLLGDSALYLCASSPGALAYNEQFFGPGTRLTVL.

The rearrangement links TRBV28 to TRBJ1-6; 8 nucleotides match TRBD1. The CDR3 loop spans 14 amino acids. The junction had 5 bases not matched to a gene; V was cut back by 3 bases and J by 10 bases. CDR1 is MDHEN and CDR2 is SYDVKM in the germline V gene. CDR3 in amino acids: CASSFQGASSPLHF. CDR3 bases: TGTGCCAGCAGTTTCCAGGGGGCGTCGTCACCCCTCCACTTT. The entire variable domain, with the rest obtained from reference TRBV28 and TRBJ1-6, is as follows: DVKVTQSSRYLVKRTGEKVFLECVQDMDHENMFWYRQDPGLGLRLIYFSYDVKMKEKGDIPEGYSVSREKKERFSLILESASTNQTSMYLCASSFQGASSPLHFGNGTRLTVT.

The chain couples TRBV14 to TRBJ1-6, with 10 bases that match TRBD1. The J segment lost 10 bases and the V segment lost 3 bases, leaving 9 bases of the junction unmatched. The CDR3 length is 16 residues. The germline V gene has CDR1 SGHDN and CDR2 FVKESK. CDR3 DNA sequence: TGTGCCAGCAGCCAGGACGCGGGACAGGGGAGGTCACCCCTCCACTTT. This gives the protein CASSQDAGQGRSPLHF.

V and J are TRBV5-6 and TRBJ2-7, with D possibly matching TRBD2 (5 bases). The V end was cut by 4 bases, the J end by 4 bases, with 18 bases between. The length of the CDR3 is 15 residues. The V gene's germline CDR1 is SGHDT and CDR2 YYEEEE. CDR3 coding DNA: TGTGCCAGCAGCCGGGCGGGTCCTTTAAGTTACGAGCAGTACTTC. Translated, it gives CASSRAGPLSYEQYF.

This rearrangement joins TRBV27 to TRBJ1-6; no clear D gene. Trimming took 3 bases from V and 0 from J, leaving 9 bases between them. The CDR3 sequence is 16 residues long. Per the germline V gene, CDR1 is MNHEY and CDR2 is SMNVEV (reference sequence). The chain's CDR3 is CASSFLGSSYNSPLHF. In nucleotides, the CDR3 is TGTGCCAGCAGTTTTCTGGGGAGCTCCTATAATTCACCCCTCCACTTT.

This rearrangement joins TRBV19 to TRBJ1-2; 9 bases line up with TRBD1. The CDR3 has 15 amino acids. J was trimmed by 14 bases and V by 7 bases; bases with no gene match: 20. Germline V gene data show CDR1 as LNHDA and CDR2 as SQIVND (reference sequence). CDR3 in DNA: TGTGCCAGTACCCGCGGGGGACAGGGACCTCAGCCCACGACCTTC. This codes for CASTRGGQGPQPTTF.

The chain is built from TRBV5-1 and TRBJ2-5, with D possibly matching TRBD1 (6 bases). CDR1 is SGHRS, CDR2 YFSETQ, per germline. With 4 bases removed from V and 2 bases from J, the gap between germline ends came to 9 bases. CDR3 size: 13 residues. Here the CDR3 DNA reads TGCGCCAGCAGCACGGACAGACAAGAGACCCAGTACTTC. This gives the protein CASSTDRQETQYF.

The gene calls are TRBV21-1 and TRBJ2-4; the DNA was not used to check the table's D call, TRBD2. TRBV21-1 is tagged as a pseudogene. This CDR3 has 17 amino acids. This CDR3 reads CASSLRWGEVAKNIQYF. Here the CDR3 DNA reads TGTGCCAGCAGCCTCCGCTGGGGGGAGGTAGCCAAAAACATTCAGTACTTC.

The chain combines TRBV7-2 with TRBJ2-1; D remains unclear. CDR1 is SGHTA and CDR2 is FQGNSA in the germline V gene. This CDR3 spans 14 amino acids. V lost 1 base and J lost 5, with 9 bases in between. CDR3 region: CASSLEARNNEQFF. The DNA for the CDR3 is TGTGCCAGCAGCTTAGAGGCCAGGAACAATGAGCAGTTCTTC.

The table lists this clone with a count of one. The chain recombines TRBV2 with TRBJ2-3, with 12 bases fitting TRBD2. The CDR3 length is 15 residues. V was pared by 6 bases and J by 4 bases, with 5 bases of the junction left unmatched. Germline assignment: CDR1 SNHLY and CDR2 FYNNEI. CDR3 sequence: CASRLTSGGPDTQYF. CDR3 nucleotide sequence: TGTGCCAGCAGATTGACTAGCGGGGGCCCAGATACGCAGTATTTT.

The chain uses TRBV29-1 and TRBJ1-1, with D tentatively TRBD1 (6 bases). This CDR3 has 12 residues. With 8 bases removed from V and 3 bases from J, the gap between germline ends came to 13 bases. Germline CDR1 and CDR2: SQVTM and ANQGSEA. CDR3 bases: TGCAGCTCCCGGACAGTCGACACTGAAGCTTTCTTT. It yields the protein CSSRTVDTEAFF.

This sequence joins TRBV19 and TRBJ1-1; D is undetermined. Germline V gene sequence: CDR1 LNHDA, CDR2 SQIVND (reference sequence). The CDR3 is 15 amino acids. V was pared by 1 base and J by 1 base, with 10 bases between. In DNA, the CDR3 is TGTGCCAGTAGTATAGGCCCCGGAGGGAACACTGAAGCTTTCTTT. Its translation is CASSIGPGGNTEAFF.

The CDR3 sequence is CASRTGRGSNTGELFF. As DNA, the CDR3 is TGCGCCAGCAGAACCGGGAGGGGTTCGAACACCGGGGAGCTGTTTTTT. V gene TRBV5-1 combines with J gene TRBJ2-2, with 8 bases that match TRBD2. Per germline, CDR1 SGHRS and CDR2 YFSETQ. The V segment lost 5 bases and the J segment 0 bases; nucleotides outside the gene matches: 6. The CDR3 runs to 16 residues.

The CDR3 DNA reads as TGTGCCAGCAGCCGGCCCCCGGGGACTGAAGCTTTCTTT. Amino acids: CASSRPPGTEAFF. V and J are TRBV14 and TRBJ1-1, with D unresolved. In germline, CDR1 is SGHDN, CDR2 FVKESK. The CDR3 has 13 amino acids. V was clipped by 4 bases and J by 5 bases, with 11 bases between them.